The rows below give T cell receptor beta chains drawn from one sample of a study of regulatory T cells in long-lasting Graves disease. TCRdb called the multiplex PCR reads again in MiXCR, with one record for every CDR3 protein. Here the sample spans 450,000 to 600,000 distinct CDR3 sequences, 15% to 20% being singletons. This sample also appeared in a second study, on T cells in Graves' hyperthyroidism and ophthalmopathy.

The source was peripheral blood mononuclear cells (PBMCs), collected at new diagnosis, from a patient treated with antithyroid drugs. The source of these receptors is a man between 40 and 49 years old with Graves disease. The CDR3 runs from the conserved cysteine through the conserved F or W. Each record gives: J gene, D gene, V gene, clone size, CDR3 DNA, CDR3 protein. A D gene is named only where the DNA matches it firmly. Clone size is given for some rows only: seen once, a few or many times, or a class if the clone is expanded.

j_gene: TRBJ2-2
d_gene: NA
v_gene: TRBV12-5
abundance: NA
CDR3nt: TGTGCTGGTGGTTTCCGGACCGGGGAGCTGTTTTTT
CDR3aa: CAGGFRTGELFF

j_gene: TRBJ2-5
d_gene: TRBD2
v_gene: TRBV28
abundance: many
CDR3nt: TGTGCCAGCAGACCACCGGGAGGTATAAAGACCCAGTACTTC
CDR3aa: CASRPPGGIKTQYF

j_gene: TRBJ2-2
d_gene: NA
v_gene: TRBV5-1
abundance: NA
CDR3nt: TGCGCCAGCAGCTCCCTGGGGCAGAACACCGGGGAGCTGTTTTTT
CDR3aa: CASSSLGQNTGELFF

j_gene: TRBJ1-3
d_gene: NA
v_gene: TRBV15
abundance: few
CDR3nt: TGTGCCACCAGCAGGAGCAGGGGAGCGAGGGGAAACACCATATATTTT
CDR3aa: CATSRSRGARGNTIYF

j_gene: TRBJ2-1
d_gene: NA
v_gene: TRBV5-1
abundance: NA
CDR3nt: TGCGCCAGCAGCCTCCGGGACAAATACAATGAGCAGTTCTTC
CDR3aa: CASSLRDKYNEQFF

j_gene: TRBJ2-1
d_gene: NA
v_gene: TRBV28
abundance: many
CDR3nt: TGTGCCAGCAGTTTGGCCGGGGGGCATTCCTACAATGAGCAGTTCTTC
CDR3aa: CASSLAGGHSYNEQFF

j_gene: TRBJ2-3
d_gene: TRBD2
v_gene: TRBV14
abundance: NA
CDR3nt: TGTGCCAGCAGCCAAGGGACTAGCACACAGTATTTT
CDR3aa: CASSQGTSTQYF

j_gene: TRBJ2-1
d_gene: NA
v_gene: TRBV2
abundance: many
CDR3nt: TGTGCCACCGTACAGGGAAACTCCTACAATGAGCAGTTCTTC
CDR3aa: CATVQGNSYNEQFF

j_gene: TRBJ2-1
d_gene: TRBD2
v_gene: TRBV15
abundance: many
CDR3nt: TGTGCCACCAGCAGAGCCGGACTAGCGCGGCAGTTCTTC
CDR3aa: CATSRAGLARQFF

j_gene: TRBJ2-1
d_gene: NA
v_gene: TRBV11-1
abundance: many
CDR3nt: TGTGCCAGCAGCTTAATAGGGGCAGGTAATGAGCAGTTCTTC
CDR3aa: CASSLIGAGNEQFF

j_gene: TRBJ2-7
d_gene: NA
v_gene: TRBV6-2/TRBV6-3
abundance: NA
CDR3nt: TGTGCCAGCAGTTACAAGGCGGAGTCCTACGAGCAGTACTTC
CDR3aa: CASSYKAESYEQYF

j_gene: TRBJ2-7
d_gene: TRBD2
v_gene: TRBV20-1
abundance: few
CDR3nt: TGCAGTGCTAGAGGACTAGCGGGAGCCCGGTCCGCCGGCGAGCAGTACTTC
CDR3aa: CSARGLAGARSAGEQYF

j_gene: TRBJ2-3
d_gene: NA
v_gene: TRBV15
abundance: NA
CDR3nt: TGTGCCACCAGCAGATCAAGCACAGATACGCAGTATTTT
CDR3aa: CATSRSSTDTQYF

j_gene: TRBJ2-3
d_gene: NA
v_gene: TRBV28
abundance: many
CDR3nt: TGTGCCAGCAGTTCCGTGGGAATTCCTGATACGCAGTATTTT
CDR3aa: CASSSVGIPDTQYF

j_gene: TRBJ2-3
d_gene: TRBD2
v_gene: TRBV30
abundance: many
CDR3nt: TGTGCCTGGAGTGTACCCGGGACTAGCGGGAGAAATACGCAGTATTTT
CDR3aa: CAWSVPGTSGRNTQYF

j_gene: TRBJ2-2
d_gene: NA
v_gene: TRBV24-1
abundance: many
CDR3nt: TGTGCCACCAAACCCGAAACCCCCACCGGGGAGCTGTTTTTT
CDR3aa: CATKPETPTGELFF

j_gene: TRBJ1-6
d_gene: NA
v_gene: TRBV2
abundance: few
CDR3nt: TGTGCCAGCAACCAGGGTAATTCACCCCTCCACTTT
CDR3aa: CASNQGNSPLHF

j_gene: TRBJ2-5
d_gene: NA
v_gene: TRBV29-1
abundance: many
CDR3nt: TGCAGCGTTGGCCCCGGGGGCGGGACGGTGCAAGAGACCCAGTACTTC
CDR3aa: CSVGPGGGTVQETQYF

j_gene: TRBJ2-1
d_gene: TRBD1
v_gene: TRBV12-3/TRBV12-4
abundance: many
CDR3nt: TGTGCCACGGAGACAGGGGGTTCGCGTGTTGAGCAGTTCTTC
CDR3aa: CATETGGSRVEQFF

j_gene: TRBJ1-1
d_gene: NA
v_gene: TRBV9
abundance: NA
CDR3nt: TGTGCCAGCAGCGCCCACCCTGACGGAATTCAAGCTTTCTTT
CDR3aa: CASSAHPDGIQAFF

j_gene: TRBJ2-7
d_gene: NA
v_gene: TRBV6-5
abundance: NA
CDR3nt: TGTGCCAGCAGTTACTCTCAGGGGGGTGCCTACGAGCAGTACTTC
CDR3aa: CASSYSQGGAYEQYF

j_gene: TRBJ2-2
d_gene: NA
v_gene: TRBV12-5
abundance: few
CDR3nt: TGTGCTAGCTCCTCGGACTACAACACCGGGGAGCTGTTTTTT
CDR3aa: CASSSDYNTGELFF

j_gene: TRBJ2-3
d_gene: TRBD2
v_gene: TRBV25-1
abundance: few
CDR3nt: TGTGCCAGCAGTAGGCTAGCGGGGGGGCCAGATACGCAGTATTTT
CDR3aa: CASSRLAGGPDTQYF

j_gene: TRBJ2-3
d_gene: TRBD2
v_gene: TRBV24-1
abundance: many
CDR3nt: TGTGCCACCAGTGACGGACTAGCGGGATTCACGTATTTT
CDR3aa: CATSDGLAGFTYF

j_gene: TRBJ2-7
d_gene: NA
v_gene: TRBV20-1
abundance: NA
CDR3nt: TGCAGCGCGAACGAGGGGGGATTCTCCTACGAGCAGTACTTC
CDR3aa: CSANEGGFSYEQYF

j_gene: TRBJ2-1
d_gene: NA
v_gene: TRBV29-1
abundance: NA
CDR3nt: TGCAGCTTCGGGGGCAGAGGCAATGAGCAGTTCTTC
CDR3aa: CSFGGRGNEQFF

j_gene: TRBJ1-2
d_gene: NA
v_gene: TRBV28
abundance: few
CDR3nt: TGTGCCAGCAGTTTGCGGGGGGGTGGCTACACCTTC
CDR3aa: CASSLRGGGYTF

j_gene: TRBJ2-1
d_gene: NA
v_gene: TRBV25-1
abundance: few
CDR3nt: TGTGCCAGCAGTGAAGGACAGTCTGGCCGATCCTACAATGAGCAGTTCTTC
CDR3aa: CASSEGQSGRSYNEQFF

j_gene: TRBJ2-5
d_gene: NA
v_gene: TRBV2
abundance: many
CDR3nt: TGTGCCAGCAGTGAAGGACGAACCCTACAAGAGACCCAGTACTTC
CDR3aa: CASSEGRTLQETQYF

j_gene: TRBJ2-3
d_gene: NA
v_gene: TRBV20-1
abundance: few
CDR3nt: TGCAGTGCCAGACAGGTGGGAGGGGCACTAGATACGCAGTATTTT
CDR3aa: CSARQVGGALDTQYF

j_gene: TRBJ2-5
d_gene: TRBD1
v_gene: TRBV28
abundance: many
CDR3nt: TGTGCCAGCAGTTCCCCGGACAGGGGAGAGACCCAGTACTTC
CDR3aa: CASSSPDRGETQYF

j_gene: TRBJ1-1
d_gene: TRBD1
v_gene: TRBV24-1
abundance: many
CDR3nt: TGTGCCACCAGTGACCGACGACAGGGCGCTGAAGCTTTCTTT
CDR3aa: CATSDRRQGAEAFF

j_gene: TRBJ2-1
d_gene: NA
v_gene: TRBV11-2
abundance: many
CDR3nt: TGTGCCAGCAGCCCCAATTTCCCACTTGAGCAGTTCTTC
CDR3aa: CASSPNFPLEQFF

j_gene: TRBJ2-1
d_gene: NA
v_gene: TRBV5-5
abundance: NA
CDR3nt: TGTGCCAGCACCATGCGGGGTTTCGACAATGAGCAGTTCTTC
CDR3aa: CASTMRGFDNEQFF

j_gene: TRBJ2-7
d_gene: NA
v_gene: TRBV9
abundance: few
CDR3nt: TGTGCCAGCAGCGTCGGACCAGCCTACGAGCAGTACTTC
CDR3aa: CASSVGPAYEQYF

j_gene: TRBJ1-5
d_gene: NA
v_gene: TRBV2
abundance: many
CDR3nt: TGTGCCAGCAGTAATGACAGATATAGCAATCAGCCCCAGCATTTT
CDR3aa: CASSNDRYSNQPQHF

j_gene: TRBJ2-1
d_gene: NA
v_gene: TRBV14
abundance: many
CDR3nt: TGTGCCAGCAGCCATCTAAATTACAATGAGCAGTTCTTC
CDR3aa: CASSHLNYNEQFF

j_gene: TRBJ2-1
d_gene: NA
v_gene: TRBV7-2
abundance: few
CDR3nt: TGTGCCAGCAGCATCGGCCCACAGGGCTCCTACAATGAGCAGTTCTTC
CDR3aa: CASSIGPQGSYNEQFF

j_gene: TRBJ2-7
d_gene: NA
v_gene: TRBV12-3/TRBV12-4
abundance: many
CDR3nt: TGTGCCAGCAGTTTCATGGACAGCTCCTACGAGCAGTACTTC
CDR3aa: CASSFMDSSYEQYF

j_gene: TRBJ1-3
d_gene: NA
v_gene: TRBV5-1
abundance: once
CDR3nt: TGTGCCAGCAGCTTGGATCAGGGGCTTGGAAACACCATATATTTT
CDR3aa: CASSLDQGLGNTIYF

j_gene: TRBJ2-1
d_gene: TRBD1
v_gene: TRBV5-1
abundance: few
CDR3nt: TGCGCCAGCAGCATGGGACAGCGCAATCAGCAGTTCTTC
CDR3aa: CASSMGQRNQQFF

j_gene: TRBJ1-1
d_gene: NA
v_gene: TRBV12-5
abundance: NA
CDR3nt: TGTGCTAGTGGTTTGCCTACCCCAGCTGAAGCTTTCTTT
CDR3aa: CASGLPTPAEAFF

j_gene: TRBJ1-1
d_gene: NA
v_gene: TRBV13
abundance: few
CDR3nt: TGTGCCAGCAGTCACCAGGTCGGGGGGGCGCAGAACACTGAAGCTTTCTTT
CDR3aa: CASSHQVGGAQNTEAFF

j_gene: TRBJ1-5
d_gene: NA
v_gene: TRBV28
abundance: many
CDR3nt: TGTGCCAGCAGCTCCCCCGCCAGACAGAAGAATCAGCCCCAGCATTTT
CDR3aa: CASSSPARQKNQPQHF

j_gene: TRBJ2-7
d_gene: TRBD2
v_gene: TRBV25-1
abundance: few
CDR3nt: TGTGCCAGCAGTGAATACGGACTGGGAGGGAGGGCCCTCAACGAGCAGTACTTC
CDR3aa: CASSEYGLGGRALNEQYF

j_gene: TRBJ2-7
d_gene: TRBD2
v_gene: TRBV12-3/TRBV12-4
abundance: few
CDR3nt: TGTGCCAGCAGGAAACTAGCGGACACCTACGAGCAGTACTTC
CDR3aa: CASRKLADTYEQYF

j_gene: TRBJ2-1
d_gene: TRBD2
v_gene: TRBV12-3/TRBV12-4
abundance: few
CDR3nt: TGTGCCAGCAGCATTAACCCCCTAGCGGGAGGAATAAAGTTCTTC
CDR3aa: CASSINPLAGGIKFF

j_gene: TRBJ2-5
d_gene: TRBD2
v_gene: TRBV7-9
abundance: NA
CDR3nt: TGTGCCAGCAGCTCTTCGGGACAGATCGGGACTAGCGGCCAAGAGACCCAGTACTTC
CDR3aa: CASSSSGQIGTSGQETQYF

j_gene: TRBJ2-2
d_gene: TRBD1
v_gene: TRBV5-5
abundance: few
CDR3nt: TGTGCCAGCAGCATTGACAGGGTCCTCACCGGGGAGCTGTTTTTT
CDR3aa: CASSIDRVLTGELFF

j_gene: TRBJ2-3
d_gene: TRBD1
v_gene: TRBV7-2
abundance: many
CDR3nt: TGTGCCAGCAGCGCGTGGACAGGGGTCACAGATACGCAGTATTTT
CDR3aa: CASSAWTGVTDTQYF

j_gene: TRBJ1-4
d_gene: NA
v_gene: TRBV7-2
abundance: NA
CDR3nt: TGTGCCAGCAGCCCGGACAGTAGTAGGGGGGGAAAACTGTTTTTT
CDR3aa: CASSPDSSRGGKLFF

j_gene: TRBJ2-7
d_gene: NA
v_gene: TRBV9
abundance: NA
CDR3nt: TGTGCCAGCAGCGTAGAACGGGCGAGCGAGCAGTACTTC
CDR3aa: CASSVERASEQYF

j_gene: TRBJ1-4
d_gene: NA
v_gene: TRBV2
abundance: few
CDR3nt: TGTGCACTGGGGGGGGGTAATGAAAAACTGTTTTTT
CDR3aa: CALGGGNEKLFF

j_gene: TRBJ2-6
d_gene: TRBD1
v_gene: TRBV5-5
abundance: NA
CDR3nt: TGTGCCAGCAGCTGGACCGGGACAGGGGGCACTGGGGCCAACGTCCTGACTTTC
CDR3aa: CASSWTGTGGTGANVLTF

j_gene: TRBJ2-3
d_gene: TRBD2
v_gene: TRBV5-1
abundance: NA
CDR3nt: TGTGCCAGCAGCCAGAGGCCCACTAGCGGAATCACAGATACGCAGTATTTT
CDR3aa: CASSQRPTSGITDTQYF